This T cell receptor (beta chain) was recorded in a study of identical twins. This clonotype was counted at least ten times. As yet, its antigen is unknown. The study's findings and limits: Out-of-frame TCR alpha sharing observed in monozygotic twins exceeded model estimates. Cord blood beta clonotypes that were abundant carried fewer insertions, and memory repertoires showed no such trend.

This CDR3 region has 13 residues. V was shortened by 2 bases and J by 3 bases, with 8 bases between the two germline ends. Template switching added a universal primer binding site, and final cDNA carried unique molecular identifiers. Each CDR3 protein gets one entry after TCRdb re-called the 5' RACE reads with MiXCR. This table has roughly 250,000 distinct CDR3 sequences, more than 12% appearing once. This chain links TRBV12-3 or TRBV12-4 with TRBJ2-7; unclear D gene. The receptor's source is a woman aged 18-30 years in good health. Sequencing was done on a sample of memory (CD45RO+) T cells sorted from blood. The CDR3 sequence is CASSLSGNYEQYF. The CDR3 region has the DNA TGTGCCAGCAGTTTATCCGGCAACTACGAGCAGTACTTC.